This TCR beta chain was retrieved from a study of T cells after posttransplantation cyclophosphamide. The study, taken as a whole, reports: Skin or GI-infiltrating T cells shared few TRB sequences with blood.

As regards this clone: Its antigen is still unknown.

Control samples came 1 year after myeloablative marrow transplants with methotrexate plus calcineurin inhibitor. The junction had 4 bases not matched to a gene; V was cut back by 4 bases and J by 3 bases. Germline CDR1 reads LNHDA; CDR2 reads SQIVND (reference sequence). The CDR3 spans 15 residues. Only in-frame clones appear in the TCRdb table, and some are missing; sequencing was by immunoSEQ multiplex PCR. The sample has over 10,000 clones, around 80% seen once. This receptor was taken from a male patient aged 25-45 years who received an allogeneic stem cell transplant from an unrelated donor, was CMV-positive, and had acute GVHD only. A subset of T cells may come from the graft donor. The chain has TRBV19 and TRBJ1-5; TRBD1 agrees at 9 bases. The starting material was PBMCs, obtained about 370 days after allogeneic stem cell transplant with calcineurin inhibitor and methotrexate. CDR3 DNA sequence: TGTGCCAGTAGTACCGGGACAGGGCTCAATCAGCCCCAGCATTTT. Translating gives CASSTGTGLNQPQHF. The entire variable domain, with the rest obtained from reference TRBV19 and TRBJ1-5, is as follows: DGGITQSPKYLFRKEGQNVTLSCEQNLNHDAMYWYRQDPGQGLRLIYYSQIVNDFQKGDIAEGYSVSREKKESFPLTVTSAQKNPTAFYLCASSTGTGLNQPQHFGDGTRLSIL.